This paragraph reports one TCR beta chain. Its antigen is still unknown. Molecular barcoded adaptors covering alpha/delta and beta/gamma chains were used on around 400 ng RNA. TCRdb reprocessed the reads with MiXCR, giving one entry per CDR3 protein. Of tens of thousands of distinct CDR3 sequences detected, about 19% appear once; the ten largest clones hold 11%. The data belong to a study of read filtering for tumor transcriptome and immune sequencing. Whole-study findings and limits: The sorted CD138-negative fraction was a mixed bone marrow immune population, not purified T cells.

Trimming shortened V by 0 bases and J by 6 bases, and 14 bases separated the two germline ends. CDR1 LGHDT and CDR2 YNNKEL come from the germline V gene (reference sequence). The CDR3 consists of 15 residues. This sequence originates from a donor at least 40 years old with multiple myeloma. Input material: a population of CD138-negative cells sorted from bone marrow. The rearrangement joins TRBV3-1 to TRBJ2-5; perhaps D is TRBD1 or TRBD2 (5 bases each). CDR3 bases: TGTGCCAGCAGCCAAGAGGGACGATTTCGCCAGACCCAGTACTTC. Amino acid sequence: CASSQEGRFRQTQYF.